This TCR beta chain is from a study of cytotoxic CD8 clonotypes in ibrutinib-treated CLL. About this clone itself: Its antigen remains unidentified.

Trimming cost V 4 bases and J 7 bases, with 12 bases left between them. In germline, CDR1 is SGDLS, CDR2 YYNGEE. The CDR3 is 13 residues long. Findings and caveats of the study: Baseline levels of clonality went above those of age-matched healthy donors and moved with circulating CD8+ T-cell counts.

Measured with immunoSEQ multiplex PCR; TCRdb has only the in-frame clones, and not every one. The sample includes 200,000 to 250,000 clones, around three quarters of them seen just once. The chain employs TRBV9 and TRBJ2-4; no firm D call. The sequences come from PBMCs, collected after 24 months of ibrutinib treatment. This sequence was found in a human donor with chronic lymphocytic leukemia. CDR3 region: CASSPQVGNIQYF. CDR3 nucleotide sequence: TGTGCCAGCAGCCCCCAAGTGGGGAACATTCAGTACTTC.